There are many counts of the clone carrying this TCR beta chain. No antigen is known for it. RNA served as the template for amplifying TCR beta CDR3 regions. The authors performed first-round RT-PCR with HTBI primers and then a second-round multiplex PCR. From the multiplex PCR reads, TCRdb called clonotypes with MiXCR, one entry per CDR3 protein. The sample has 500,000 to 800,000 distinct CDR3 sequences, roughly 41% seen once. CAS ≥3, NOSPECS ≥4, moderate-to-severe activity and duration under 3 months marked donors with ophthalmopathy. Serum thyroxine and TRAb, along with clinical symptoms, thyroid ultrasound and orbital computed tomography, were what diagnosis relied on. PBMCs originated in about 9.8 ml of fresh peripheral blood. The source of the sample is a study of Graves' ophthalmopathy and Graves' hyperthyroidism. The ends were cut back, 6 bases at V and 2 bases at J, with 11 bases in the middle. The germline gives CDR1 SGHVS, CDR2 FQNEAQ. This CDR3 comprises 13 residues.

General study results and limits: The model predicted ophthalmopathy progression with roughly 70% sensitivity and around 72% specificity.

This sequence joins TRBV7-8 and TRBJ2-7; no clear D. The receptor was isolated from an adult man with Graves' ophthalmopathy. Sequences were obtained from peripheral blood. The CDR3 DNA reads TGTGCCAGCAGTCGCGGCCCAACCTACGAGCAGTACTTC. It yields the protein CASSRGPTYEQYF.